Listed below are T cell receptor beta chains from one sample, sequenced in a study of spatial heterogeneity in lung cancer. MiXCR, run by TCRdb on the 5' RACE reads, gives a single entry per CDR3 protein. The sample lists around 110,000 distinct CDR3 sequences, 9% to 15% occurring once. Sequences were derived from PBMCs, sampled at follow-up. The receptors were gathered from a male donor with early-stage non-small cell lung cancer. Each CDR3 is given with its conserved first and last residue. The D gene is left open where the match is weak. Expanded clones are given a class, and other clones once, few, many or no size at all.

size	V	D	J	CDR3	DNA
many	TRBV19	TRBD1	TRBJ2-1	CASMSSGGVYNEQFF	TGTGCCAGTATGAGTTCAGGGGGTGTATACAATGAGCAGTTCTTC
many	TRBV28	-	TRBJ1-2	CASSLTGYGYTF	TGTGCCAGCAGTTTAACGGGATATGGCTACACCTTC
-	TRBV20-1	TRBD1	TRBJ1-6	CSARGVQGQHNSPLHF	TGCAGTGCCAGGGGGGTTCAGGGCCAACATAATTCACCCCTCCACTTT
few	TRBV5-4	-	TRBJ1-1	CASSLDLGVIDEAFF	TGTGCCAGCAGCTTGGATCTGGGGGTTATTGATGAAGCTTTCTTT
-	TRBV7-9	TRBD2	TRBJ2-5	CASSLGSGTSGGQETQYF	TGTGCCAGCAGCTTAGGATCCGGGACTAGCGGGGGTCAAGAGACCCAGTACTTC
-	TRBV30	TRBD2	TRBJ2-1	CAWGLAGGLGEQFF	TGTGCCTGGGGTCTAGCGGGGGGGCTAGGAGAGCAGTTCTTC
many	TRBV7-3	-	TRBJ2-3	CASSLIQGTDTQYF	TGTGCCAGCAGCTTAATACAGGGAACAGATACGCAGTATTTT
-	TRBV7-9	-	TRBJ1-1	CASSPLRAMNTEAFF	TGTGCCAGCAGCCCATTACGGGCAATGAACACTGAAGCTTTCTTT
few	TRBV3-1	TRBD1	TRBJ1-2	CASSTDRVRHGYTF	TGTGCCAGCAGTACGGACAGGGTGAGGCATGGCTACACCTTC
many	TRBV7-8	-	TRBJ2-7	CASSSLALSSYEQYF	TGTGCCAGCAGCTCCTTGGCGCTCAGCTCCTACGAGCAGTACTTC
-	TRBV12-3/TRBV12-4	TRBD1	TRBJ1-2	CASGGGEGYGYTF	TGTGCCAGCGGAGGGGGCGAAGGCTATGGCTACACCTTC
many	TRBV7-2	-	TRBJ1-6	CASSPRNSPLHF	TGTGCCAGCAGCCCACGGAATTCACCCCTCCACTTT
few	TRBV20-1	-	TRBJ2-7	CSAKGNRFEYEQYF	TGCAGTGCCAAAGGTAACCGTTTCGAATACGAGCAGTACTTC
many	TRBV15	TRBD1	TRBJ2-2	CATSRRDSHTGELFF	TGTGCCACCAGCAGACGGGACAGCCACACCGGGGAGCTGTTTTTT
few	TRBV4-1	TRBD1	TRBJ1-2	CASSHPGTGFYGYTF	TGCGCCAGCAGCCATCCCGGGACAGGCTTCTATGGCTACACCTTC
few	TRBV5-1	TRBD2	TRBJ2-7	CASSFPASGTYEQYF	TGCGCCAGCAGCTTTCCGGCTAGCGGGACCTACGAGCAGTACTTC
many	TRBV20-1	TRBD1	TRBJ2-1	CSGAAGQGYNEQFF	TGCAGCGGGGCCGCCGGACAGGGGTACAATGAGCAGTTCTTC
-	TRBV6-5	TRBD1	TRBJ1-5	CASSAGTGGNQPQHF	TGTGCCAGCAGTGCCGGGACAGGAGGCAATCAGCCCCAGCATTTT
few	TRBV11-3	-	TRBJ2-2	CASSLRGGTGELFF	TGTGCCAGCAGCCTACGAGGGGGCACCGGGGAGCTGTTTTTT
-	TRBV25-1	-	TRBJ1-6	CASSVRMVNSPLHF	TGTGCCAGCAGTGTTAGGATGGTCAATTCACCCCTCCACTTT
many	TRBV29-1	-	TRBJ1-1	CSVIRLTANTEAFF	TGCAGCGTCATACGTTTGACAGCGAACACTGAAGCTTTCTTT
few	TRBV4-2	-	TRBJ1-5	CASSQDLRAAGHRNQPQHF	TGTGCCAGCAGCCAAGATCTTCGTGCGGCAGGCCACCGCAATCAGCCCCAGCATTTT
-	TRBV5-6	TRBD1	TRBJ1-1	CASRLAGTGNTEAFF	TGTGCCAGCAGACTGGCAGGGACAGGGAACACTGAAGCTTTCTTT
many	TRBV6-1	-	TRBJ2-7	CASSEGLTYEQYF	TGTGCCAGCAGTGAGGGCCTAACCTACGAGCAGTACTTC
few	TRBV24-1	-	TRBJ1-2	CATSDYSYGYTF	TGTGCCACCAGTGATTACAGTTATGGCTACACCTTC
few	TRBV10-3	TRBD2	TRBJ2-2	CAISGTSGTKNTGELFF	TGTGCCATCAGCGGGACTAGCGGCACCAAAAACACCGGGGAGCTGTTTTTT
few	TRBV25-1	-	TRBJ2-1	CASGWGNEQFF	TGTGCCAGCGGGTGGGGCAATGAGCAGTTCTTC
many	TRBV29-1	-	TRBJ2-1	CSVGVGGSYNEQFF	TGCAGCGTTGGGGTGGGGGGCTCCTACAATGAGCAGTTCTTC
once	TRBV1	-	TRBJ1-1	CTSSQRGSPPTEAFF	TGCACCAGCAGCCAACGAGGGTCCCCACCCACTGAAGCTTTCTTT
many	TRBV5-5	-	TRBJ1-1	CASSLAGQEAFF	TGTGCCAGCAGCTTGGCGGGCCAGGAAGCTTTCTTT
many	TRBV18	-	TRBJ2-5	CASSPPNPQETQYF	TGTGCCAGCTCACCACCGAACCCACAAGAGACCCAGTACTTC
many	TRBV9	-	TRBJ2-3	CASSGTSTDTQYF	TGTGCCAGCAGCGGGACTAGCACAGATACGCAGTATTTT
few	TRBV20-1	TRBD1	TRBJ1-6	CSARDGGQADNSPLHF	TGCAGTGCTAGAGATGGGGGACAGGCCGATAATTCACCCCTCCACTTT
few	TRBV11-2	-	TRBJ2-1	CASSPARGRRTNEQFF	TGTGCCAGCAGCCCGGCCAGGGGACGCCGCACCAATGAGCAGTTCTTC
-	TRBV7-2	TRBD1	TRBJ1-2	CASSLDRGPYGYTF	TGTGCCAGCAGCTTGGACAGGGGGCCTTATGGCTACACCTTC
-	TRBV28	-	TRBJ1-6	CASLASQTYNSPLHF	TGTGCCAGTTTGGCTTCCCAGACTTATAATTCACCCCTCCACTTT
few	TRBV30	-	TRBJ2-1	CAWMIGPSYNEQFF	TGTGCCTGGATGATCGGGCCCTCCTACAATGAGCAGTTCTTC
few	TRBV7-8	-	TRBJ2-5	CASITGPFVKSASETQYF	TGTGCCAGCATTACCGGCCCATTCGTGAAGTCTGCGAGCGAGACCCAGTACTTC
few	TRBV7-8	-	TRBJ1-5	CASSLDPGKGQPQHF	TGTGCCAGCAGCTTAGATCCAGGGAAGGGTCAGCCCCAGCATTTT
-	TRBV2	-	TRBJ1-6	CASMFSLSYNSPLHF	TGTGCCAGCATGTTTAGCCTTTCCTATAATTCACCCCTCCACTTT
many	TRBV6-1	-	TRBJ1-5	CASSEADYSNQPQHF	TGTGCCAGCAGTGAGGCTGATTATAGCAATCAGCCCCAGCATTTT
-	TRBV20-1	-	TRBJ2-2	CSASGYRGTGELFF	TGCAGTGCTAGCGGGTATCGGGGCACCGGGGAGCTGTTTTTT
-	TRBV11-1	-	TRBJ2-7	CASSLAANVGGHYEQYF	TGTGCCAGCAGCTTAGCAGCGAATGTCGGCGGTCACTACGAGCAGTACTTC
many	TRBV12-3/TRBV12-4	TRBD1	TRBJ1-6	CASSWGQESPLHF	TGTGCCAGCAGTTGGGGACAGGAATCACCCCTCCACTTT
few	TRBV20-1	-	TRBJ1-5	CSGQVFNQPQHF	TGCAGTGGACAGGTATTCAATCAGCCCCAGCATTTT
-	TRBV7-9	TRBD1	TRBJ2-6	CASSFGTGFSGANVLTF	TGTGCCAGCAGCTTCGGGACAGGCTTCTCTGGGGCCAACGTCCTGACTTTC
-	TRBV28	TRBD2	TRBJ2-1	CASSRLAGGRNEQFF	TGTGCCAGCAGTCGACTAGCGGGGGGGCGGAATGAGCAGTTCTTC
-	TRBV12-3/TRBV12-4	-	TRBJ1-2	CASSLSGRGYTF	TGTGCCAGCAGTTTATCAGGACGTGGCTACACCTTC
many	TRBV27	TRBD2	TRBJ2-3	CAISGGGADTQYF	TGTGCCATCAGCGGGGGGGGTGCTGATACGCAGTATTTT
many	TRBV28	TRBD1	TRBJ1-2	CASRRDRGYTF	TGTGCCAGCAGGCGAGACAGGGGATACACCTTC
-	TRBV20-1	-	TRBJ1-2	CSARDASGGTYGYTF	TGCAGTGCTAGAGATGCCTCAGGAGGGACCTATGGCTACACCTTC
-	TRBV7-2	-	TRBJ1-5	CASSLRLTGSNQPQHF	TGTGCCAGCAGCTTAAGGCTAACAGGAAGCAATCAGCCCCAGCATTTT
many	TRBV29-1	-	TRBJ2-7	CSVEVANYEQYF	TGCAGCGTTGAGGTGGCTAACTACGAGCAGTACTTC
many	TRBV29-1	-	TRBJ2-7	CSVQSFAGLYEQYF	TGCAGCGTCCAGTCTTTTGCAGGGTTGTACGAGCAGTACTTC
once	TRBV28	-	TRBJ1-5	CASSRSERQPQHF	TGTGCCAGCAGTCGCTCTGAGCGCCAGCCCCAGCATTTT
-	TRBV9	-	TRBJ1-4	CASSVEAISREKLFF	TGTGCCAGCAGCGTAGAAGCCATTTCTCGGGAAAAACTGTTTTTT
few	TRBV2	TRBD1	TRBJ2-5	CATLKGGEETQYF	TGTGCCACCCTCAAAGGGGGCGAAGAGACCCAGTACTTC
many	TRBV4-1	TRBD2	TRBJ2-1	CASSQSAGTSDEQFF	TGCGCCAGCAGCCAATCCGCCGGGACTAGCGATGAGCAGTTCTTC